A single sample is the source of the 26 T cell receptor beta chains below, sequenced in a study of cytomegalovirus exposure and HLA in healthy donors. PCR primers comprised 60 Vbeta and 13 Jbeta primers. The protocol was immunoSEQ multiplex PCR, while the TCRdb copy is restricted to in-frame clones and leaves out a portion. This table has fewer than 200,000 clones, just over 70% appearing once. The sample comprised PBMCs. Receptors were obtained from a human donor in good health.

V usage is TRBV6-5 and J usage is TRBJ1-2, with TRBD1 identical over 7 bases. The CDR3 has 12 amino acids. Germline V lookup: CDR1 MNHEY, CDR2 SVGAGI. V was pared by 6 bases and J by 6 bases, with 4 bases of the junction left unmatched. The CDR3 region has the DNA TGTGCCAGCAGCCACGACAGGGATGGCTACACCTTC. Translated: CASSHDRDGYTF.

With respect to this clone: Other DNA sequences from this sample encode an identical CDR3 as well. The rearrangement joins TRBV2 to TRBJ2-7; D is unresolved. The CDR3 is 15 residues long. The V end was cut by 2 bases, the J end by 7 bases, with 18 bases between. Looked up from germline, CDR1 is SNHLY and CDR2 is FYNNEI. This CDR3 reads CASSETSGSLYEQYF. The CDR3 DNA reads TGTGCCAGCAGTGAAACGTCCGGTTCCCTCTATGAGCAGTACTTC.

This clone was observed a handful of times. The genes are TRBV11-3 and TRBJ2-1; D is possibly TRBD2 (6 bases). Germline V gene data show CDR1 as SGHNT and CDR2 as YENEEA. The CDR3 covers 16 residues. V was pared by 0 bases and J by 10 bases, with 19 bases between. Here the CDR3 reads CASSLEGGGGAREQFF. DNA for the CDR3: TGTGCCAGCAGCTTAGAGGGAGGTGGTGGGGCCCGGGAGCAGTTCTTC.

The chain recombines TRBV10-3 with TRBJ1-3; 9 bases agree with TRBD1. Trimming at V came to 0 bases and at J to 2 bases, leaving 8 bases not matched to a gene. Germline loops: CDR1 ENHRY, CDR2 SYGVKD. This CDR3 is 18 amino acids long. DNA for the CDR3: TGTGCCATCAGTGAGTCCGGACAGGGGTATGGGACTGGAAACACCATATATTTT. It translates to CAISESGQGYGTGNTIYF.

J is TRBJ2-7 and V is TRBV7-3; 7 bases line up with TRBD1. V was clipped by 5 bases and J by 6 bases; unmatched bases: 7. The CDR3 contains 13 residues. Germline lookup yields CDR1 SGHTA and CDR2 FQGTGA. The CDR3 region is CASSALQGSEQYF. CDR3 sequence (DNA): TGTGCCAGCAGCGCCTTACAGGGGTCCGAGCAGTACTTC.

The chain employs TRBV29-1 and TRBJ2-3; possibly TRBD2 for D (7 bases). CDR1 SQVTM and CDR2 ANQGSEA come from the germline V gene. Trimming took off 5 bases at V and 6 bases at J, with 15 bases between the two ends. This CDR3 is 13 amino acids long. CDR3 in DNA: TGCAGCGTTCTAAAAGGGGGGGAGGATACGCAGTATTTT. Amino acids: CSVLKGGEDTQYF.

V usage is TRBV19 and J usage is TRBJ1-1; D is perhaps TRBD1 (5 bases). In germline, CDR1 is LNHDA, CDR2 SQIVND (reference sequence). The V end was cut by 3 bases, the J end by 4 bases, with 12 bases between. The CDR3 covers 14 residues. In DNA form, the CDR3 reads TGTGCCAGTAGTATCGGGGGGATGGGCACTGAAGCTTTCTTT. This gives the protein CASSIGGMGTEAFF.

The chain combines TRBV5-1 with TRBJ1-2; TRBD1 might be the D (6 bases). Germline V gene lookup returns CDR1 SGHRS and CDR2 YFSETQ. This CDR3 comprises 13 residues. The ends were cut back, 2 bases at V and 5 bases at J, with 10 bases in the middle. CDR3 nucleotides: TGCGCCAGCAGCTTAACACAGGGATATGGCTACACCTTC. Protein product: CASSLTQGYGYTF.

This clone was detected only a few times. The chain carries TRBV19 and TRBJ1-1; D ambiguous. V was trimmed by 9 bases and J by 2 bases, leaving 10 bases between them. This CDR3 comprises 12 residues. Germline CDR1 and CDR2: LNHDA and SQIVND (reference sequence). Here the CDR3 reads CASRLTNTEAFF. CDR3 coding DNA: TGTGCCAGCCGACTTACAAACACTGAAGCTTTCTTT.

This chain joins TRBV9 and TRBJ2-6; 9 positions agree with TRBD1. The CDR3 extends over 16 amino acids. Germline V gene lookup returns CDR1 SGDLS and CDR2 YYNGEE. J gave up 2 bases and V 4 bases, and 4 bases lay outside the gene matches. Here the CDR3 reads CASSLTGGAGANVLTF. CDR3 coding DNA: TGTGCCAGCAGCCTTACAGGGGGCGCTGGGGCCAACGTCCTGACTTTC.

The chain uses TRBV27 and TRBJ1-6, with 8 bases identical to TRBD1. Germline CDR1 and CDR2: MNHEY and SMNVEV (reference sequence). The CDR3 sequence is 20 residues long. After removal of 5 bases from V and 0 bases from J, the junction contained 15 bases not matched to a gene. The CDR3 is CASSPRTGSVRGSYNSPLHF. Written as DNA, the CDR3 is TGTGCCAGCAGTCCTAGGACAGGGAGTGTCAGGGGCTCCTATAATTCACCCCTCCACTTT.

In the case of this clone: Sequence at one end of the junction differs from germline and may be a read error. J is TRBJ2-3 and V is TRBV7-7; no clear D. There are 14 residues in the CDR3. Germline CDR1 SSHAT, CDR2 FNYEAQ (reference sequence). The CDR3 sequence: CASSRSAGTDTQYF. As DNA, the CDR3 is TGTGCTAGCAGCCGCTCGGCGGGCACAGATACGCAGTATTTT.

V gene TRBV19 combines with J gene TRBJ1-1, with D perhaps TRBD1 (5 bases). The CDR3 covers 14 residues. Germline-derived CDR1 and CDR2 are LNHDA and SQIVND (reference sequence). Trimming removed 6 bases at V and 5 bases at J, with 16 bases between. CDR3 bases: TGTGCCAGTAGGTCGAGCGGAGGGGTAACTGAAGCTTTCTTT. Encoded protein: CASRSSGGVTEAFF.

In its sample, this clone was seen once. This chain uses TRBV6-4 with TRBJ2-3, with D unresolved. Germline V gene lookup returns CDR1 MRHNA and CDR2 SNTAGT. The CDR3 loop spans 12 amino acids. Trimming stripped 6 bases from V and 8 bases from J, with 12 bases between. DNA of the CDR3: TGTGCCAGCAGAGAAGCTGCCGGTACGCAGTATTTT. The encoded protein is CASREAAGTQYF.

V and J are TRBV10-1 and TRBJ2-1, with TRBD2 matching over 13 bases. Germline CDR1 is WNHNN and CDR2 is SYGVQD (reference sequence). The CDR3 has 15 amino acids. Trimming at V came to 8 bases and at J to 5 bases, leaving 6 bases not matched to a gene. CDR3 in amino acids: CASSQLAGGDNEQFF. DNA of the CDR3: TGCGCCAGCTCCCAACTAGCGGGGGGGGACAATGAGCAGTTCTTC.

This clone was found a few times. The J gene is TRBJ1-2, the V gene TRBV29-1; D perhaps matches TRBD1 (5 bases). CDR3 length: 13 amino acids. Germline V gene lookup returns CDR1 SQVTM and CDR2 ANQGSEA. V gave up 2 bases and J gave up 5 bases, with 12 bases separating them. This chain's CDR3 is CSVELAGRYGYTF. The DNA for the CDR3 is TGCAGCGTTGAACTGGCGGGACGTTATGGCTACACCTTC.

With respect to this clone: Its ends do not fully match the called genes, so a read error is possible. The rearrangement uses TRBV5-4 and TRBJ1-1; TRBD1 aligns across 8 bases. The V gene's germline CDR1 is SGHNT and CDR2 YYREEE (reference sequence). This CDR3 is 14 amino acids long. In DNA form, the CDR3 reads TGCGCCAGCAGCCAAGATACAGGGGGGACTGAAGCTTTCTTT. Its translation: CASSQDTGGTEAFF.

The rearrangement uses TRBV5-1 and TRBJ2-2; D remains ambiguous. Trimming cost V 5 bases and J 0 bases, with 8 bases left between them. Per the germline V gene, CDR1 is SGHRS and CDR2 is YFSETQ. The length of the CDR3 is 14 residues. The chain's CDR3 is CASRFEANTGELFF. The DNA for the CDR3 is TGCGCCAGCAGGTTCGAGGCGAACACCGGGGAGCTGTTTTTT.

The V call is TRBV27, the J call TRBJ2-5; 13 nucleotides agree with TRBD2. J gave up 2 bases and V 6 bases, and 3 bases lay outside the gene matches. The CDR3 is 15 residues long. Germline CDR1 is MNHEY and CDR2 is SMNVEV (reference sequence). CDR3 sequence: CASSLLAGGQETQYF. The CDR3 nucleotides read TGTGCCAGCAGCCTACTAGCGGGGGGGCAAGAGACCCAGTACTTC.

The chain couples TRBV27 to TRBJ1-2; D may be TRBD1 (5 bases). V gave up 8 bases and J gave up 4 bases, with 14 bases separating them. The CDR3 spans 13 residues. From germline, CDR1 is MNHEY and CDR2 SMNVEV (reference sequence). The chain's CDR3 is CASGLRVGYGYTF. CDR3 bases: TGTGCCAGCGGCCTCAGGGTAGGCTATGGCTACACCTTC.

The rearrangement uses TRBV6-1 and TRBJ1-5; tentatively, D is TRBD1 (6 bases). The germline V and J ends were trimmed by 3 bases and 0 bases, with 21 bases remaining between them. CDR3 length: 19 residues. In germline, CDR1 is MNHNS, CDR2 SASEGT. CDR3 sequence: CASSDQAPDRYNSNQPQHF. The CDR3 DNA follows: TGTGCCAGCAGTGACCAGGCCCCTGACAGGTACAATAGCAATCAGCCCCAGCATTTT.

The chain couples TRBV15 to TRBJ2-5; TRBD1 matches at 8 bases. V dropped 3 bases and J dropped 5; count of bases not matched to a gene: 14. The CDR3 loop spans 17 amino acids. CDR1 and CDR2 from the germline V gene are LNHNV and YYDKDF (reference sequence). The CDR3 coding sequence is TGTGCCACCAGCAGGGGGAGCGGACAGGGTAATTCGGAGACCCAGTACTTC. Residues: CATSRGSGQGNSETQYF.

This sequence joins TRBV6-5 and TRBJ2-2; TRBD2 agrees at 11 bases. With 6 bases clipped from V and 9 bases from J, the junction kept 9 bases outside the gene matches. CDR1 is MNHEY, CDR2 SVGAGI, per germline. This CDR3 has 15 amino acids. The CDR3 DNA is TGTGCCAGCAGGAGACTAGCGGGGTCCCAGTGGGAGCTGTTTTTT. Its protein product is CASRRLAGSQWELFF.

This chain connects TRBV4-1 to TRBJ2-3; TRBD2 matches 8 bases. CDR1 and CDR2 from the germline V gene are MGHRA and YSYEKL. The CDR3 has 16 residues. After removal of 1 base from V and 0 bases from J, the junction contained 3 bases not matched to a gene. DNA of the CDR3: TGCGCCAGCAGCCAAGGTAGCGGGACTAGCACAGATACGCAGTATTTT. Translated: CASSQGSGTSTDTQYF.

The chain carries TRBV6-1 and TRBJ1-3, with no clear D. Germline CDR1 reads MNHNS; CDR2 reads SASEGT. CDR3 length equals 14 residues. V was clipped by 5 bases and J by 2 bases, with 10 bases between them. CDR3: CASSSPGTGNTIYF. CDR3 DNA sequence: TGTGCCAGCAGTTCTCCAGGAACTGGAAACACCATATATTTT.

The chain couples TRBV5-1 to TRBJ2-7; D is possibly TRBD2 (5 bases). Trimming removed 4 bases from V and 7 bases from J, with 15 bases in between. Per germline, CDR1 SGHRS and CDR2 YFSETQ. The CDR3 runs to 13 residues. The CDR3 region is CASSPRTAGEQYF. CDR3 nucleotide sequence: TGCGCCAGCAGCCCCCGGACGGCGGGTGAGCAGTACTTC.